The 8 T cell receptor beta chains listed next were all sequenced from one sample in a study of T cells in Graves' hyperthyroidism and ophthalmopathy. From RNA transcripts, TCR beta CDR3 regions were amplified. With the HTBI primer set, the TCR CDR3 went through a first round of RT-PCR. TCRdb reprocessed the multiplex PCR reads with MiXCR, giving one entry per CDR3 protein. The sample consists of roughly 400,000 distinct CDR3 sequences, around 25% of them appearing once. The sample was blood. Receptors were obtained from a man aged 50-59 years with Graves' hyperthyroidism.

This clonotype was counted only a few times. The J gene is TRBJ2-7, the V gene TRBV20-1, with D tentatively TRBD2 (5 bases). The V end was cut by 2 bases, the J end by 4 bases, with 9 bases between. Germline CDR1 is DFQATT and CDR2 is SNEGSKA (reference sequence). The CDR3 covers 12 residues. The CDR3 nucleotides read TGCAGTGCTAGAATCGAGGGATACGAGCAGTACTTC. Translated, it gives CSARIEGYEQYF.

The chain has TRBV3-1 and TRBJ2-1; 7 bases are a match to TRBD2. The junction had 11 bases not matched to a gene; V was cut back by 5 bases and J by 4 bases. Germline V CDR1 and CDR2: LGHDT, YNNKEL (reference sequence). This CDR3 has 16 amino acids. The CDR3 region is CASSNPGLADYNEQFF. The CDR3 bases are TGTGCCAGCAGCAATCCGGGGCTAGCGGATTACAATGAGCAGTTCTTC.

This clonotype was recorded many times. The chain has TRBV30 and TRBJ2-1; the D is unclear. Trimming took off 0 bases at V and 4 bases at J, with 7 bases between the two ends. From germline, CDR1 is GTSNPN and CDR2 SVGIG (reference sequence). CDR3 size: 13 residues. CDR3 nucleotide sequence: TGTGCCTGGAGTGTAATGCGGTACAATGAGCAGTTCTTC. Protein product: CAWSVMRYNEQFF.

This clonotype was counted a few times. V gene TRBV6-1 combines with J gene TRBJ2-3; 11 positions match TRBD2. V was pared by 6 bases and J by 1 base, with 3 bases of the junction left unmatched. CDR1 and CDR2 (germline): MNHNS, SASEGT. The CDR3 runs to 15 residues. The CDR3 nucleotides are TGTGCCAGCAGAAGACTAGCGGGGCGCACAGATACGCAGTATTTT. This sequence encodes CASRRLAGRTDTQYF.

The V gene is TRBV30, the J gene TRBJ1-4, with 9 bases fitting TRBD1. Germline loops: CDR1 GTSNPN, CDR2 SVGIG (reference sequence). V shed 2 bases, J shed 5 bases, and the junction held 6 bases outside the gene matches. The CDR3 length is 15 residues. The chain's CDR3 is CAWSSPGQGNEKLFF. The DNA for the CDR3 is TGTGCCTGGAGTTCCCCGGGACAGGGAAATGAAAAACTGTTTTTT.

This clonotype was recorded at least ten times. The chain uses TRBV7-9 and TRBJ2-3, with 9 bases lining up with TRBD2. V dropped 8 bases and J dropped 4; count of bases not matched to a gene: 13. The length of the CDR3 is 16 residues. CDR1 and CDR2 from the germline V gene are SEHNR and FQNEAQ (reference sequence). The CDR3, as DNA: TGTGCCAGCGCCAGAGGTGCGGGAGGGATCGCAGATACGCAGTATTTT. Amino acid sequence: CASARGAGGIADTQYF.

This clonotype was counted a few times. The chain carries TRBV5-1 and TRBJ2-3; TRBD1 might be the D (6 bases). The CDR3 is made up of 17 amino acids. Germline CDR1 reads SGHRS; CDR2 reads YFSETQ. Trimming stripped 3 bases from V and 4 bases from J, with 21 bases between. The CDR3 coding sequence is TGCGCCAGCAGCTCCATGGGGATCGGGACAAGGGCAGATACGCAGTATTTT. Amino acid sequence: CASSSMGIGTRADTQYF.

This clonotype was counted many times. CDR3 sequence (DNA): TGTGCCAGCGGCGGATTCAACGAGCAGTACTTC. It specifies CASGGFNEQYF. V is TRBV28 and J is TRBJ2-7; D is undetermined. Between the trimmed V and J ends, which lost 8 bases and 5 bases, there was a span of 10 bases. CDR1 and CDR2 (germline): MDHEN, SYDVKM. The CDR3 consists of 11 residues.